This T cell receptor (beta chain) stems from a study of cytomegalovirus exposure and HLA in healthy donors. Study-wide findings and caveats: Later analysis suggested links between common viral pathogens and several top significant clusters.

This clone was seen only a few times. Antigen: not known. PCR involved 60 Vbeta and 13 Jbeta primers. Clones were sequenced by immunoSEQ multiplex PCR, and TCRdb holds only the in-frame ones, with some missing. The sample holds around 130,000 clones; over 75% are singletons and the top ten take around 1.5%. The length of the CDR3 is 12 residues. Germline V CDR1 and CDR2: LNHDA, SQIVND (reference sequence). The trim removed 7 bases at V and 4 bases at J, leaving 3 bases unmatched. Sequenced: PBMCs. This receptor was identified in a woman aged 18-29 years in good health and CMV-seronegative. The genes are TRBV19 and TRBJ1-1; 7 bases map to TRBD1. This CDR3 is CASKHRGTEAFF. As DNA, the CDR3 is TGTGCCAGTAAGCACAGGGGCACTGAAGCTTTCTTT.